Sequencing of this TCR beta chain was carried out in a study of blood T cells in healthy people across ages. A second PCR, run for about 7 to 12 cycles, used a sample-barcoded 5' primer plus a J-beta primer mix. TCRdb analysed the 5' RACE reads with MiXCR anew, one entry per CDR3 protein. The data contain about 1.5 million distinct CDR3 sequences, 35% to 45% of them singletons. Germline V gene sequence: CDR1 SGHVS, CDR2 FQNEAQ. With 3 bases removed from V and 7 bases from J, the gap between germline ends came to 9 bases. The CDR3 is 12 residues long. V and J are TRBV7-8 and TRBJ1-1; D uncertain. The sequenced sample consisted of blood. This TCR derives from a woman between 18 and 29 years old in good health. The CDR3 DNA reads TGTGCCAGCAGCTTGGATGTGCGTGAAGCTTTCTTT. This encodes CASSLDVREAFF.